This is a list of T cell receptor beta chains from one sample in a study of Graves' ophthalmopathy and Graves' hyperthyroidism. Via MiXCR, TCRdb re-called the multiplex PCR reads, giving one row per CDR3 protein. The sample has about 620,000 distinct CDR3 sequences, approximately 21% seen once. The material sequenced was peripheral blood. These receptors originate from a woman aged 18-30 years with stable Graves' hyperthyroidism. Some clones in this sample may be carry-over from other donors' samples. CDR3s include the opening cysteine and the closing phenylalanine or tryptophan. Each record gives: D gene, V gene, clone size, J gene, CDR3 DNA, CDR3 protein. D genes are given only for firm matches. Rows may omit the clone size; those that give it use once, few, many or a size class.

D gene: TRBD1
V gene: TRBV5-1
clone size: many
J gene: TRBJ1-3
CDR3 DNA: TGCGCCAGCAGCGAGGTGGGACAGAGCTCTGGAAACACCATATATTTT
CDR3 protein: CASSEVGQSSGNTIYF

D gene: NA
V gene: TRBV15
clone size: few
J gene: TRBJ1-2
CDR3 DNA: TGTGCCACCAGCAGACAGGGAGAGAATAATGGCTACACCTTC
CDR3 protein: CATSRQGENNGYTF

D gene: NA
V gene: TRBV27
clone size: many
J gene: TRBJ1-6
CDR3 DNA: TGTGCCAGCAGCCAATCGGGGGGCAATTCACCCCTCCACTTT
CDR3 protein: CASSQSGGNSPLHF

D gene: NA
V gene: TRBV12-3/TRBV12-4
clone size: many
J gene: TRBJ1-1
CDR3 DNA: TGTGCCAGCAGTTTAGCGGGGGAAGGCAGAACTGAAGCTTTCTTT
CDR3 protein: CASSLAGEGRTEAFF

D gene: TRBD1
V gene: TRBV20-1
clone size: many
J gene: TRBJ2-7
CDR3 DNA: TGCAGTGCCAGGGACAGGGACTACGAGCAGTACTTC
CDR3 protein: CSARDRDYEQYF

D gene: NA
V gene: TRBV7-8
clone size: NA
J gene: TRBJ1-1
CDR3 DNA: TGTGCCAGCAGCGTTGCTCTCAGCACTGAAGCTTTCTTT
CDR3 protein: CASSVALSTEAFF

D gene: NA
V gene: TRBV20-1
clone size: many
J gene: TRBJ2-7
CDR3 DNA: TGCAGTGTGGTTCGGGGCCGATACGAGCAGTACTTC
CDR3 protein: CSVVRGRYEQYF

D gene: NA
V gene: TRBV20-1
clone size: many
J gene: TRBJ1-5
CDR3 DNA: TGCAGTGCTAGGAGACTGGGCCCTGAAAATCAGCCCCAGCATTTT
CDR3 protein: CSARRLGPENQPQHF

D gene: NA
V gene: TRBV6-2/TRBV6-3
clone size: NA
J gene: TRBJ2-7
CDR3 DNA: TGTGCCAGCAGTTACGGCGGCGGGTCAGACGAGCAGTACTTC
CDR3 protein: CASSYGGGSDEQYF

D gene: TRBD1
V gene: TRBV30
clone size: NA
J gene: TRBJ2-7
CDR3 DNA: TGTGCCTGGAGGGGATTGGGACAGGGGAGCTCCTACGAGCAGTACTTC
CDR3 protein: CAWRGLGQGSSYEQYF

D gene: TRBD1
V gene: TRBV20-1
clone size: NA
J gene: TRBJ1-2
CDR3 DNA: TGCAGTGCTAGCCCGACAGGGGCTAACTATGGCTACACCTTC
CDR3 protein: CSASPTGANYGYTF

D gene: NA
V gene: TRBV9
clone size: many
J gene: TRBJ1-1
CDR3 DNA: TGTGCCAGCAGGGAGCTGACGGGAAACACTGAAGCTTTCTTT
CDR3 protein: CASRELTGNTEAFF

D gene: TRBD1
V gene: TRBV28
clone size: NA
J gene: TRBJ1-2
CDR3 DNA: TGTGCCAGCAGTTCCCGAAACTACAGGGGGCAAGGCTACACCTTC
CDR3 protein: CASSSRNYRGQGYTF

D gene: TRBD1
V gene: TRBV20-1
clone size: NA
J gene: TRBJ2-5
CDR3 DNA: TGCAGTGCTAGAATAGGGGGCTTGGCTGAGACCCAGTACTTC
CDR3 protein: CSARIGGLAETQYF

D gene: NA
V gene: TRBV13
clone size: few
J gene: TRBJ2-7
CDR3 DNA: TGTGCCAGCAGCCCCCGGACTCGGTACGAGCAGTACTTC
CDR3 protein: CASSPRTRYEQYF

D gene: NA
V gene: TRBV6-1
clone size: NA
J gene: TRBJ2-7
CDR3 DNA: TGTGCCAGCGGGACACCTTTTTCCTACGAGCAGTACTTC
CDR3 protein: CASGTPFSYEQYF

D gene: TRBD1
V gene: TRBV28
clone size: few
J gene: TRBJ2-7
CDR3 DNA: TGTGCCAGCAAGGACAGGTTGATCTACGAGCAGTACTTC
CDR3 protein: CASKDRLIYEQYF

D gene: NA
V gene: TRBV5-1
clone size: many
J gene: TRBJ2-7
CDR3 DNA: TGCGCCAGCAGCTTGAATATGGGGCAGGTCCCCTACGAGCAGTACTTC
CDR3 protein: CASSLNMGQVPYEQYF

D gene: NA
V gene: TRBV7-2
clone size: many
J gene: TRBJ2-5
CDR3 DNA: TGTGCCAGCAGCTTAGTGCTGGGGAGCCAAGAGACCCAGTACTTC
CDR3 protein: CASSLVLGSQETQYF

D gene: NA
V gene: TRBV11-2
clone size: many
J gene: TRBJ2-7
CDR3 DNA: TGTGCCAGCAGCTTAGTTCGTCAGCCTTACGAGCAGTACTTC
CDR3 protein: CASSLVRQPYEQYF

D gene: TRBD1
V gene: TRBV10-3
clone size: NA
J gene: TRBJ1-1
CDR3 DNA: TGTGCCATCAGTGTGATGAAGGCAGGGGGCGGTAACACTGAAGCTTTCTTT
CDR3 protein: CAISVMKAGGGNTEAFF

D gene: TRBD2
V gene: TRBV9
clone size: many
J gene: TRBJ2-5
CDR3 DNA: TGTGCCAGCAGCCCAACCGGGACTAGCAGGGAGACCCAGTACTTC
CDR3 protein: CASSPTGTSRETQYF

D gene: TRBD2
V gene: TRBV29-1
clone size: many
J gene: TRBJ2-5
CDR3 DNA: TGCAGCGTTGAAGATACGGGGAGGGGAGAGACCCAGTACTTC
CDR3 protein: CSVEDTGRGETQYF

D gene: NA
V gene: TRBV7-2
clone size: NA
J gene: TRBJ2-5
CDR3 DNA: TGTGCCAGCAGCCTTAGGGACTTGGAGACCCAGTACTTC
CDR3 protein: CASSLRDLETQYF

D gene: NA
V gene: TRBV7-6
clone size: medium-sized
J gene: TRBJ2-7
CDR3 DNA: TGTGCCAGCAGCCCCGGGCACGAGCAGTACTTC
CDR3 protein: CASSPGHEQYF

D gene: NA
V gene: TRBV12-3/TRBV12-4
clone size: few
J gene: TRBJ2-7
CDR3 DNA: TGTGCCAGCAGTTTATTGGGGATCAGACCGGTTTTGTACTTC
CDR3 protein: CASSLLGIRPVLYF

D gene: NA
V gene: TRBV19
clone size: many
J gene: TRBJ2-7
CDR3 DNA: TGTGCCAGTACGACAGCCGCTACAGGGAAGAACGAGCAGTACTTC
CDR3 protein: CASTTAATGKNEQYF

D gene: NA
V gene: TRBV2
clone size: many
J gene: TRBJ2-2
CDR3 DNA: TGTGCCAGCAGCCCGGAGGACAGCGCGGGGCGGGGGAACACCGGGGAGCTGTTTTTT
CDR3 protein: CASSPEDSAGRGNTGELFF

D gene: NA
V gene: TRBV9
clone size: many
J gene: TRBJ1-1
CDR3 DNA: TGTGCCAGCAGTGGTGAAGGCTGGGGCACTGAAGCTTTCTTT
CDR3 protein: CASSGEGWGTEAFF

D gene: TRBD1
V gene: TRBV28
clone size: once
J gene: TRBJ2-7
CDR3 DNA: TGTGCCAGCAGTCCGTCGGGACAGGGGCACAACGAGCAGTACTTC
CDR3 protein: CASSPSGQGHNEQYF

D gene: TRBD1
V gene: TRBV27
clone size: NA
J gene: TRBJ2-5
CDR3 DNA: TGTGCCAGCAGTTGGACAGGGACCCAAGAGACCCAGTACTTC
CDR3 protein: CASSWTGTQETQYF

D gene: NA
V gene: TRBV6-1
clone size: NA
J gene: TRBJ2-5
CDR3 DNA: TGTGCCAGCACTCTGACTCTACAAGAGACCCAGTACTTC
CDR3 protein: CASTLTLQETQYF

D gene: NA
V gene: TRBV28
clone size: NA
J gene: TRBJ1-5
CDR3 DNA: TGTGCCAGCAGTTTATCTCCGGGAGACGGCAATCAGCCCCAGCATTTT
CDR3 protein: CASSLSPGDGNQPQHF

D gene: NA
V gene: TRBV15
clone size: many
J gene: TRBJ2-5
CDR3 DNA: TGTGCCACCAGCAGAGATACGGAGACCCAGTACTTC
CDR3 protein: CATSRDTETQYF

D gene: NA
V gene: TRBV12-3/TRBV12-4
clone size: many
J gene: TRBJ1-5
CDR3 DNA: TGTGCCAGCAGTTTGGGCAGGGAGGATCAGCCCCAGCATTTT
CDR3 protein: CASSLGREDQPQHF

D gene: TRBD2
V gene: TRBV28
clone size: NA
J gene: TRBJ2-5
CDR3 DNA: TGTGCCAGCAGGGTGCCGGGACTAGCGGGTGAGACCCAGTACTTC
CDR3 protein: CASRVPGLAGETQYF

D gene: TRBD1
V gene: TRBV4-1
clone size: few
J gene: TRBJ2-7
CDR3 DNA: TGCGCCAGCAGCCAATTATTCACCGGGACAGGGACCGGCGAGCAGTACTTC
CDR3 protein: CASSQLFTGTGTGEQYF

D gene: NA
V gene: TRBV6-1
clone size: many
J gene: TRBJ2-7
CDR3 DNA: TGTGCCAGCAGTCGGGACGGCCCCTACGAGCAGTACTTC
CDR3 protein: CASSRDGPYEQYF